Following are 31 T cell receptor beta chains from one sample sequenced in a study of control samples from healthy donors and cancer patients. Sequencing was performed with immunoSEQ multiplex PCR; in TCRdb, only in-frame clones are kept and a portion is missing. The sample carries about 82,000 clones, roughly 90% recorded once. The specimen sequenced was blood. The receptors were gathered from a man aged 45-65 years in good health.

The rearrangement uses TRBV5-1 and TRBJ1-2; D gene unclear. The CDR3 sequence is 14 residues long. Deletions cut 0 bases from V and 4 bases from J, with 10 bases between. Germline assignment: CDR1 SGHRS and CDR2 YFSETQ. The CDR3 loop reads CASSLDQTTYGYTF. CDR3 sequence (DNA): TGCGCCAGCAGCTTGGATCAGACGACCTATGGCTACACCTTC.

J is TRBJ2-7 and V is TRBV30; D is possibly TRBD1 or TRBD2 (6 bases each). Germline CDR1 and CDR2: GTSNPN and SVGIG (reference sequence). The V gene lost 5 bases and the J gene lost 0 bases, with 14 bases spanning the gap. The CDR3 loop spans 14 amino acids. CDR3 nucleotides: TGTGCCTGGGCCCGAGGGGGGAGCTCCTACGAGCAGTACTTC. This sequence encodes CAWARGGSSYEQYF. The variable domain in full, with the rest retrieved from reference TRBV30 and TRBJ2-7, is SQTIHQWPATLVQPVGSPLSLECTVEGTSNPNLYWYRQAAGRGLQLLFYSVGIGQISSEVPQNLSASRPQDRQFILSSKKLLLSDSGFYLCAWARGGSSYEQYFGPGTRLTVT.

The genes are TRBV15 and TRBJ1-1, with 12 nucleotides matching TRBD1. Germline V gives CDR1 LNHNV, CDR2 YYDKDF (reference sequence). The CDR3 sequence is 18 residues long. Trimming removed 2 bases from V and 7 bases from J; junction bases left unmatched: 14. This CDR3 is CATSRSLRDRGLLGEAFF. The CDR3 coding sequence is TGTGCCACCAGCAGATCCCTTCGGGACAGGGGGCTGCTTGGTGAAGCTTTCTTT.

This chain uses TRBV5-8 with TRBJ2-3; 8 nucleotides line up with TRBD1. This CDR3 spans 15 amino acids. With 5 bases clipped from V and 1 base from J, the junction kept 6 bases outside the gene matches. The V gene's germline CDR1 is SGHTS and CDR2 YDEGEE. In DNA, the CDR3 is TGTGCCAGCAGTACTGACAGGGGTGGCACAGATACGCAGTATTTT. Translating gives CASSTDRGGTDTQYF.

V and J are TRBV30 and TRBJ1-2; D is possibly TRBD1 (6 bases). This CDR3 is 13 amino acids long. Germline CDR1 and CDR2: GTSNPN and SVGIG (reference sequence). V was shortened by 2 bases and J by 5 bases, with 12 bases between the two germline ends. DNA for the CDR3: TGTGCCTGGAGTCCTGACAGGTCTTATGGCTACACCTTC. Translated, it gives CAWSPDRSYGYTF.

J is TRBJ1-4 and V is TRBV9, with 7 nucleotides matching TRBD1. The CDR3 consists of 15 residues. Germline V gives CDR1 SGDLS, CDR2 YYNGEE. J was trimmed by 5 bases and V by 3 bases; bases with no gene match: 7. The CDR3 region is CASSGDREANEKLFF. DNA of the CDR3: TGTGCCAGCAGCGGAGACAGGGAAGCCAATGAAAAACTGTTTTTT.

The chain joins TRBV29-1 to TRBJ1-6, with 7 bases matching TRBD1. Germline CDR1 reads SQVTM; CDR2 reads ANQGSEA. The ends lost 6 bases at V and 3 bases at J; junction bases unmatched: 5. This CDR3 contains 14 residues. This CDR3 reads CSVRTGDYNSPLHF. The CDR3 DNA reads TGCAGCGTGCGGACAGGTGACTATAATTCACCCCTCCACTTT.

This clone was counted a single time. This sequence joins TRBV2 and TRBJ2-7; 7 nucleotides align to TRBD2. The CDR3 contains 17 residues. The germline CDR1 and CDR2 sequences are SNHLY and FYNNEI. V lost 2 bases to trimming and J lost 4 bases; unmatched junction nucleotides: 14. The CDR3 region is CASSESGAGAVGYEQYF. The CDR3 region has the DNA TGTGCCAGCAGTGAAAGCGGGGCTGGGGCGGTAGGATACGAGCAGTACTTC.

V is TRBV27 and J is TRBJ2-7; TRBD1 matches 8 bases. Germline CDR1 MNHEY, CDR2 SMNVEV (reference sequence). The CDR3 covers 15 residues. The V segment lost 2 bases and the J segment 1 base; nucleotides outside the gene matches: 4. The CDR3 DNA sequence: TGTGCCAGCAGTTTACGGACAGGGAGATCCTACGAGCAGTACTTC. It is translated as CASSLRTGRSYEQYF.

With regard to this clone: Sequence at one end of the junction differs from germline and may be a read error. The chain joins TRBV7-7 to TRBJ2-1; TRBD2 matches at 7 bases. Germline V gene data show CDR1 as SSHAT and CDR2 as FNYEAQ (reference sequence). The CDR3 runs to 13 residues. DNA of the CDR3: TGTGCTAGCAGCAGGATTGGGACTACCGGGCAGTTCTTC. This codes for CASSRIGTTGQFF.

The chain couples TRBV24-1 to TRBJ2-4; D might be TRBD1 (6 bases). The V gene's germline CDR1 is KGHDR and CDR2 SFDVKD. The V end lost 4 bases, the J end lost 6 bases, and 15 bases lay between the germline ends. The CDR3 covers 15 residues. The CDR3 sequence: CATSDGDTFGNIQYF. The CDR3 DNA reads as TGTGCCACCAGTGACGGGGACACGTTCGGAAACATTCAGTACTTC.

This chain uses TRBV7-2 with TRBJ1-1; D remains ambiguous. The CDR3 has 12 residues. CDR1 is SGHTA and CDR2 is FQGNSA in the germline V gene. Trimming took off 6 bases at V and 11 bases at J, with 16 bases between the two ends. DNA of the CDR3: TGTGCCAGCAGTTTAACCGATAGGAAGGCTTTCTTT. This sequence encodes CASSLTDRKAFF. Filled out from reference TRBV7-2 and TRBJ1-1, the complete variable domain reads GAGVSQSPSNKVTEKGKDVELRCDPISGHTALYWYRQSLGQGLEFLIYFQGNSAPDKSGLPSDRFSAERTGGSVSTLTIQRTQQEDSAVYLCASSLTDRKAFFGQGTRLTVV.

The V and J genes are TRBV4-2 and TRBJ1-5; D gene unclear. Trimming took off 6 bases at V and 0 bases at J, with 12 bases between the two ends. The CDR3 is 15 residues long. Germline-derived CDR1 and CDR2 are LGHNA and YNFKEQ. DNA for the CDR3: TGTGCCAGCAGGGAGGGAACAGCTAGCAATCAGCCCCAGCATTTT. Amino acid sequence: CASREGTASNQPQHF.

The chain joins TRBV5-6 to TRBJ1-3, with D perhaps matching TRBD1 (6 bases). The CDR3 extends over 17 amino acids. CDR1 and CDR2 (germline): SGHDT, YYEEEE. V gave up 1 base and J gave up 9 bases, with 23 bases separating them. In DNA, the CDR3 is TGTGCCAGCAGCTTGCTCCCACAGGGCGGACTTAGTGTCACCATATATTTT. It specifies CASSLLPQGGLSVTIYF.

The rearrangement links TRBV7-3 to TRBJ1-1, with 9 bases lining up with TRBD1. Germline V gene sequence: CDR1 SGHTA, CDR2 FQGTGA. The trim removed 3 bases at V and 4 bases at J, leaving 3 bases unmatched. This CDR3 region has 14 residues. For the CDR3, the DNA is TGTGCCAGCAGCTTGGACAGGGGCGCCACTGAAGCTTTCTTT. It specifies CASSLDRGATEAFF.

This clone appeared once. CDR3 DNA sequence: TGCGCCAGCAGCTTGGACCGGGAGGGATACGAGCAGTACTTC. Translation: CASSLDREGYEQYF. The genes are TRBV5-1 and TRBJ2-7; 8 bases match TRBD2. Trimming took 0 bases from V and 4 from J; bases not matched to a gene: 3. The CDR3 is 14 residues long. CDR1 and CDR2 (germline): SGHRS, YFSETQ.

The rearrangement links TRBV14 to TRBJ1-2; the D gene is possibly TRBD1 (5 bases). The length of the CDR3 is 17 residues. Trimming removed 4 bases from V and 8 bases from J, with 26 bases in between. Germline V CDR1 and CDR2: SGHDN, FVKESK. DNA for the CDR3: TGTGCCAGCAGCCGTATGAGGGGTGTGGGGACCGAACTAGGCTACACCTTC. Encoded protein: CASSRMRGVGTELGYTF.

Worth noting for this clone: The junction departs from germline at one end; a sequencing error may be responsible. The V call is TRBV6-5, the J call TRBJ2-2; 7 positions agree with TRBD1. Looked up from germline, CDR1 is MNHEY and CDR2 is SVGAGI. CDR3 length: 15 amino acids. CDR3 sequence reads: CASSRQGPNTRELFF. For the CDR3, the DNA is TGTGCCAGCAGCAGACAGGGTCCCAACACCAGGGAGCTGTTTTTT.

The chain uses TRBV4-1 and TRBJ1-1; possibly TRBD1 for D (6 bases). The CDR3 sequence is 17 residues long. Germline V gives CDR1 MGHRA, CDR2 YSYEKL. Deletions cut 1 base from V and 1 base from J, with 16 bases between. DNA of the CDR3: TGCGCCAGCAGCCAAGGGGGGGGCCTACGGGCGAACACTGAAGCTTTCTTT. Protein sequence: CASSQGGGLRANTEAFF.

The chain is built from TRBV29-1 and TRBJ1-1, with a possible D match to TRBD1 (6 bases). Germline lookup yields CDR1 SQVTM and CDR2 ANQGSEA. V lost 5 bases to trimming and J lost 4 bases, with 14 bases between them. CDR3 size: 13 residues. The CDR3 loop reads CSVKSTGGTEAFF. Written as DNA, the CDR3 is TGCAGCGTTAAGTCGACAGGAGGCACTGAAGCTTTCTTT.

The V and J genes are TRBV19 and TRBJ2-7, with D possibly being TRBD1 (6 bases). V was clipped by 3 bases and J by 2 bases, with 14 bases between them. The CDR3 totals 15 residues. Germline values: CDR1 LNHDA, CDR2 SQIVND (reference sequence). The CDR3 DNA reads TGTGCCAGTAGTATGAAGACAGGCCCCACCTACGAGCAGTACTTC. Residues: CASSMKTGPTYEQYF.

The chain joins TRBV6-5 to TRBJ1-1; D gene unclear. Trimming took 2 bases from V and 6 from J, leaving 13 bases between them. There are 14 residues in the CDR3. The V gene's germline CDR1 is MNHEY and CDR2 SVGAGI. CDR3 sequence: CASSYRDAVSEAFF. DNA of the CDR3: TGTGCCAGCAGTTACCGGGATGCGGTCTCTGAAGCTTTCTTT.

The chain is built from TRBV5-1 and TRBJ1-3, with TRBD1 as a possible D gene (6 bases). The CDR3 runs to 14 residues. Deletions cut 6 bases from V and 0 bases from J, with 10 bases between. The germline CDR1 and CDR2 sequences are SGHRS and YFSETQ. The CDR3 spells CASTGGLSGNTIYF. The CDR3 DNA follows: TGCGCCAGCACTGGGGGGCTCTCTGGAAACACCATATATTTT.

This clone was found once. V gene TRBV3-1 (or the pseudogene TRBV3-2) combines with J gene TRBJ1-2; D remains unclear. Trimming cost V 2 bases and J 4 bases, with 8 bases left between them. The CDR3 sequence is 13 residues long. Germline values: CDR1 LGHDT, CDR2 YNNKEL (reference sequence). As DNA, the CDR3 is TGTGCCAGCAGCCAATCCGCCCTCTATGGCTACACCTTC. Protein sequence: CASSQSALYGYTF.

The chain couples TRBV7-9 to TRBJ1-4; 7 bases are shared with TRBD1. Germline V gives CDR1 SEHNR, CDR2 FQNEAQ (reference sequence). J was trimmed by 5 bases and V by 1 base; bases with no gene match: 4. The CDR3 contains 15 residues. The DNA of the CDR3 is TGTGCCAGCAGCTTAGGACAGGGTGAAAATGAAAAACTGTTTTTT. It translates to CASSLGQGENEKLFF.

This sequence joins TRBV6-5 and TRBJ1-5, with D unresolved. V dropped 6 bases and J dropped 9 bases, with 15 bases sitting between them. This CDR3 region has 13 residues. Germline V gene lookup returns CDR1 MNHEY and CDR2 SVGAGI. CDR3 sequence (DNA): TGTGCCAGCAGAAACAGCCTTTTTGGGCCCCAGCATTTT. Translated: CASRNSLFGPQHF.

V and J are TRBV5-4 and TRBJ2-1; D might be TRBD1 or TRBD2, each matching 6 bases. The CDR3 has 15 residues. Germline V CDR1 and CDR2: SGHNT, YYREEE (reference sequence). Trimming left V 0 bases short and J 13 bases short, with 20 bases between. DNA for the CDR3: TGTGCCAGCAGCTTGGAACCGGGGGCCCCGGAAGGACAGTTCTTC. Amino acids: CASSLEPGAPEGQFF.

CDR3 coding DNA: TGTGCCAGCAGTCAAACGTCCGGAGCTGGAAACACCATATATTTT. Its protein product is CASSQTSGAGNTIYF. The chain employs TRBV7-6 and TRBJ1-3; D call uncertain. V dropped 6 bases and J dropped 2 bases, with 14 bases sitting between them. The CDR3 totals 15 residues. Per the germline V gene, CDR1 is SGHVS and CDR2 is FNYEAQ.

The chain joins TRBV11-3 to TRBJ2-1, with 10 bases fitting TRBD1. J was trimmed by 7 bases and V by 5 bases; bases with no gene match: 8. In germline, CDR1 is SGHNT, CDR2 YENEEA. The CDR3 is 15 residues long. The CDR3 loop reads CASSPRQGAMNEQFF. DNA of the CDR3: TGTGCCAGCAGCCCCCGACAGGGGGCAATGAATGAGCAGTTCTTC.

This rearrangement joins TRBV20-1 to TRBJ2-5, with D possibly being TRBD2 (6 bases). Looked up from germline, CDR1 is DFQATT and CDR2 is SNEGSKA (reference sequence). The ends were cut back, 3 bases at V and 0 bases at J, with 20 bases in the middle. This CDR3 is 17 amino acids long. The CDR3 sequence: CSASRPSGGVNQETQYF. For the CDR3, the DNA is TGCAGTGCTAGTCGTCCTTCCGGGGGAGTGAACCAAGAGACCCAGTACTTC.

J is TRBJ1-1 and V is TRBV7-3; 10 nucleotides match TRBD1. Germline V gene lookup returns CDR1 SGHTA and CDR2 FQGTGA. Trimming at V came to 4 bases and at J to 1 base, leaving 3 bases not matched to a gene. CDR3 length: 15 amino acids. CDR3 DNA: TGTGCCAGCAGCTCGACAGGGGGCAGGAACACTGAAGCTTTCTTT. Translating gives CASSSTGGRNTEAFF.